This T cell receptor (beta chain) was identified during a study of cytomegalovirus exposure and HLA in healthy donors. The study's findings and limits: In a later analysis, TCR association rates varied by HLA locus: DRB1 most, HLA-C fewest. The Asian-associated ancestry cluster reportedly had fewer N-insertions than the roughly 670-donor mean in a later analysis. Apparent HLA restriction characterized most CMV-associated TCR beta chains in a later analysis. Immune exposure information comprised only CMV serostatus.

CDR1 is MDHEN, CDR2 SYDVKM, per germline. This CDR3 is 16 amino acids long. Trimming removed 4 bases at V and 0 bases at J, with 13 bases between. Amplification used 60 Vbeta primers and 13 Jbeta primers. Assay: immunoSEQ multiplex PCR; the TCRdb copy retains only in-frame clones and omits some. The table shows 95,000 to 130,000 clones, with 81% occurring only once. Details on this clone: Its antigen is unknown.

This chain uses TRBV28 with TRBJ2-1; D perhaps matches TRBD2 (5 bases). Source material: PBMCs. This clonotype originated in a woman in her twenties or thirties in good health and CMV-seronegative. DNA for the CDR3: TGTGCCAGCAGTTATGGCGGAGACTACTCCTACAATGAGCAGTTCTTC. It codes for CASSYGGDYSYNEQFF.